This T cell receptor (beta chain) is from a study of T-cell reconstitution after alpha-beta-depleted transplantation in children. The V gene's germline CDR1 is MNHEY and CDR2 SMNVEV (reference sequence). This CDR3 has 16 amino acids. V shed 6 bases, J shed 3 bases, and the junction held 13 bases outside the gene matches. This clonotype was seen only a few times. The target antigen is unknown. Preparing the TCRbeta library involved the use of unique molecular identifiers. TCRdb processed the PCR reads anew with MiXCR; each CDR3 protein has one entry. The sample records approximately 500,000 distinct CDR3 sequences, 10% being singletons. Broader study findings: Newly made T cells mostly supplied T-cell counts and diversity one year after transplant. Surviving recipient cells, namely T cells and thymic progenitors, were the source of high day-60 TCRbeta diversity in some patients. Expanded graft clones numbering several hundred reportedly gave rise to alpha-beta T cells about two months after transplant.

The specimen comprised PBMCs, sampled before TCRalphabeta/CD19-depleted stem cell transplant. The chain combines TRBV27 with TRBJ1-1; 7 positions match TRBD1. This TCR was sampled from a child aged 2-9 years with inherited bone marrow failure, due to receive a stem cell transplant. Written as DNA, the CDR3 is TGTGCCAGCAGGAAGACTATACAGGGGCTCCACACTGAAGCTTTCTTT. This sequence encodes CASRKTIQGLHTEAFF.